This T cell receptor (beta chain) was retrieved from a study of CD8 T cells in Susac syndrome. There are 16 residues in the CDR3. Germline V gene lookup returns CDR1 LGHDT and CDR2 YNNKEL (reference sequence). V shed 0 bases and J shed 5 bases, with 17 bases lying between them. Reverse transcription used about 0.45 to 1 ug RNA and random hexamers. The immunoSEQ assay covered 54 Vbeta and 13 Jbeta segments for CDR3. TCRdb redid the calling of the immunoSEQ multiplex PCR reads with MiXCR, one entry per CDR3 protein. This table holds approximately 160,000 distinct CDR3 sequences, about 96% found once. The chain recombines TRBV3-1 with TRBJ2-7; unclear D gene. The TCR originated in a human donor with Susac syndrome. The material sequenced was CD4+ T cells from PBMCs. For the CDR3, the DNA is TGTGCCAGCAGCCAAGACCGAGACTCAACTACCCACGAGCAGTACTTC. Translating gives CASSQDRDSTTHEQYF.